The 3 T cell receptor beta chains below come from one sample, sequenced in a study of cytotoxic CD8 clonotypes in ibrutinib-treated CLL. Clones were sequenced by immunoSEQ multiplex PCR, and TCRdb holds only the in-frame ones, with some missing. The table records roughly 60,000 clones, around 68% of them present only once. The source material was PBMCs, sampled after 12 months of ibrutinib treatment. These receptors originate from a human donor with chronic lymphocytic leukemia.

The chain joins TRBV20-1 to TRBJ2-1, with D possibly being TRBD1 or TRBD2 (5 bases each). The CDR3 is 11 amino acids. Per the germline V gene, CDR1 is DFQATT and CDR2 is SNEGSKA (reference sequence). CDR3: CSVGDYNEQFF. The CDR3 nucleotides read TGCAGCGTGGGGGACTACAATGAGCAGTTCTTC.

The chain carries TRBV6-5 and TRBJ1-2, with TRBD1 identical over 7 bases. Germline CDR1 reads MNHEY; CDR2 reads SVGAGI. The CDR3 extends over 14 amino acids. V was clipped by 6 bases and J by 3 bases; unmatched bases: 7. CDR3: CASSIDRDDYGYTF. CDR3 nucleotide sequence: TGTGCCAGCAGCATCGACAGGGACGACTATGGCTACACCTTC.

CDR3 region: CASSLPQGGETQYF. The CDR3 DNA reads as TGTGCCAGTAGCCTCCCCCAGGGTGGGGAGACCCAGTACTTC. This chain joins TRBV19 and TRBJ2-5, with D possibly being TRBD1 (5 bases). The CDR3 totals 14 residues. Germline CDR1 reads LNHDA; CDR2 reads SQIVND (reference sequence). V lost 6 bases to trimming and J lost 5 bases, with 16 bases between them.